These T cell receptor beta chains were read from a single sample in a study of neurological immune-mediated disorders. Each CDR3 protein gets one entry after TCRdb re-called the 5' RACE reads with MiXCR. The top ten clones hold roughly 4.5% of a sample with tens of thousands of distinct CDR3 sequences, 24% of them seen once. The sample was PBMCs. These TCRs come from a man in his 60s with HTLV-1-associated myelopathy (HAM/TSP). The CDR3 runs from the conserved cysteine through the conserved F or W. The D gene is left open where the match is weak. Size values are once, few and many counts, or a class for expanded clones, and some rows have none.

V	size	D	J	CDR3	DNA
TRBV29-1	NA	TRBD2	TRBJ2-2	CSVRRGDPTGELFF	TGCAGCGTTCGGCGGGGGGACCCCACCGGGGAGCTGTTTTTT
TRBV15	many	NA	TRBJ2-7	CATGTRTSHEQYF	TGTGCCACGGGAACTAGGACCTCCCACGAGCAGTACTTC
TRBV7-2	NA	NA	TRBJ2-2	CASSLFRVDTGELFF	TGTGCCAGCAGCTTATTTAGGGTCGACACCGGGGAGCTGTTTTTT
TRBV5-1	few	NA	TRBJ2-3	CASSLAGTSTDTQYF	TGCGCCAGCAGCTTGGCCGGGACTAGCACAGATACGCAGTATTTT
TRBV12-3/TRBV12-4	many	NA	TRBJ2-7	CASSPGRLSSYEQYF	TGTGCCAGCAGCCCCGGCAGACTTAGCTCCTACGAGCAGTACTTC
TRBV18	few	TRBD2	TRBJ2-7	CASSPRDSGGEQYF	TGTGCCAGCTCGCCGAGGGATTCGGGAGGCGAGCAGTACTTC
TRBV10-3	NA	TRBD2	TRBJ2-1	CATHSGKVVNEQFF	TGTGCCACACATAGCGGGAAGGTAGTGAATGAGCAGTTCTTC
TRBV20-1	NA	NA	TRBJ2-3	CSARGQTRTSTDTQYF	TGCAGTGCTAGAGGACAGACTAGGACTAGCACAGATACGCAGTATTTT
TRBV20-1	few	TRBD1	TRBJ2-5	CSARLQGARETQYF	TGCAGTGCTAGATTACAGGGGGCCCGGGAGACCCAGTACTTC
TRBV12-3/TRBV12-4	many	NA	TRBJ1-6	CASSIQGMGSPLHF	TGTGCCAGCAGTATACAGGGAATGGGATCACCCCTCCACTTT
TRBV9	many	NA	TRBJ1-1	CASSVGPDNTEAFF	TGTGCCAGCAGCGTAGGTCCGGATAACACTGAAGCTTTCTTT
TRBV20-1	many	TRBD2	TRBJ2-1	CSARGETSFGNNEQFF	TGCAGTGCTAGGGGGGAGACTAGCTTCGGGAACAATGAGCAGTTCTTC
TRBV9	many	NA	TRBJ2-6	CASSATPQAGANVLTF	TGTGCCAGCAGCGCGACCCCCCAGGCCGGGGCCAACGTCCTGACTTTC
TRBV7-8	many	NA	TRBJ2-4	CASSSDRLIQYF	TGTGCCAGCAGCTCCGACCGGTTAATTCAGTACTTC
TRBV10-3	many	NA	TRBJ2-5	CAISEETRVMETQYF	TGTGCCATCAGTGAAGAGACACGAGTAATGGAGACCCAGTACTTC
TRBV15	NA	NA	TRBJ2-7	CATSLADSYEQYF	TGTGCCACCAGCTTAGCGGACTCCTACGAGCAGTACTTC
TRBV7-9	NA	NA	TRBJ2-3	CASTQFAADTQYF	TGTGCCAGCACCCAATTTGCGGCAGATACGCAGTATTTT
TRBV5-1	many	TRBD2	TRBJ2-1	CASSFEAGATSYNEQFF	TGCGCCAGCAGCTTCGAAGCGGGAGCGACCTCCTACAATGAGCAGTTCTTC
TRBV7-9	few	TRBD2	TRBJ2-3	CASSLSGRRSTDTQYF	TGTGCCAGCAGCTTAAGCGGGAGGAGAAGCACAGATACGCAGTATTTT